The following is a T cell receptor beta chain sequence with its context. As yet, its antigen is unknown. This sample is part of a study of cytomegalovirus exposure and HLA in healthy donors. Data came from immunoSEQ multiplex PCR; TCRdb stores just in-frame clones and leaves some out. Here the sample spans about 130,000 clones, approximately 92% being singletons. CDR3 length: 13 amino acids. V was clipped by 5 bases and J by 7 bases; unmatched bases: 7. Germline CDR1 reads MRHNA; CDR2 reads SNTAGT. Study observations and caveats: The study labeled 164 TCR beta chains cytomegalovirus-associated.

The genes are TRBV6-4 and TRBJ1-2; TRBD1 agrees at 7 bases. This sequence was found in a woman between 18 and 29 years old in good health and CMV-seropositive. The specimen was PBMCs. CDR3 nucleotide sequence: TGTGCCAGCAGTCGGACAGGACAAGGTGGCTACACCTTC. Translation: CASSRTGQGGYTF.